Listed here is a single T cell receptor (beta chain). Its target is not known. This record comes from a study of T cells in Graves' hyperthyroidism and ophthalmopathy. Overall study findings and caveats: A model of 13 V-J features distinguished ophthalmopathy from stable hyperthyroidism. Ophthalmopathy was identified by the model a median roughly six months ahead of onset. Clonotypes that were expanded in thyroid above 0.001 mostly appeared in blood too.

Graves' hyperthyroidism was deemed stable absent ophthalmopathy progression within 18 months. TCR beta CDR3 sequences were amplified from RNA transcripts. When the TCR CDR3 underwent first-round RT-PCR, the HTBI primer set was used. MiXCR was run by TCRdb on the multiplex PCR reads, yielding one entry per CDR3 protein. The profile shows some 510,000 distinct CDR3 sequences, about half of them singletons. This receptor was taken from a young woman with Graves' hyperthyroidism. Sequenced input: peripheral blood or thyroid tissue (not recorded which).

This CDR3 is CASSLARGRRYGYTF. CDR3 nucleotide sequence: TGTGCCAGCAGCTTAGCCAGGGGGCGCCGCTATGGCTACACCTTC. This chain links TRBV11-2 with TRBJ1-2, with TRBD1 matching 8 bases. The CDR3 has 15 residues. Unmatched junction bases numbered 5, after V lost 1 base and J lost 4 bases. Germline loops: CDR1 SGHAT, CDR2 FQNNGV.